This T cell receptor beta chain was sequenced in a study of blood T cell repertoires in COVID-19 (dated by TCRdb to 2020 to 2021). For the study in its entirety: Collaborator samples came from the United States, Italy and Spain and covered acute and convalescent phases of COVID-19. The material from the prospective study consisted of cDNA or gDNA derived from T cells, B-cell-depleted T cells, or PBMCs. Deeply sampled blood TCRbeta repertoires from subjects exposed to, actively infected with, or recovered from COVID-19 were included in the dataset. A freely available public database, intended as a resource for researchers studying the immune response to SARS-CoV-2, is where the repertoires were released. The samples were drawn from two sources: the first 160 participants of the ongoing ImmuneRACE study, and fewer than 1,500 subjects contributed by 6 global collaborators. The sample metadata nearly always contained a de-identified subject ID, COVID-19 status, age in years and sex. HLA class I and class II types, where available, came from metadata supplied by the sample provider rather than from assay-based typing. What the authors observed across the whole study: The amount of clinical and demographic metadata varied by source and participant and was provided uncurated.

This clone was found once. Its cognate antigen has yet to be identified. Base qualities are not recorded, but no much larger clone differs from it by a single base. The germline V gene provides CDR1 KGHSH and CDR2 LQKENI. At the junction V is shortened by 0 bases and J by 1 base, with 18 bases in between. The CDR3 spans 18 residues, from the cysteine through the phenylalanine. This entry keeps only the CDR3 DNA: 54 bases, framed from base 1. Collaborating institutions collected whole blood in K2EDTA tubes following their own protocols. For TCRbeta analysis, collaborator samples were shipped as frozen whole blood, as isolated PBMCs, or as DNA extracted from either sample type. The immunoSEQ Assay, a bias-controlled multiplex PCR, was used to amplify TCRbeta CDR3 regions from genomic DNA. Concerning the study's data processing: Within the assay, amplification of reference gene primers was used to estimate how many nucleated cells each sample contained. To quantify the absolute abundance of each unique TCRbeta CDR3 rearrangement, sequence reads were collapsed and filtered. For each sample, productive Simpson clonality was calculated as the square root of Simpson's diversity index over productive rearrangements. TCRdb took over this immuneACCESS table, retaining in-frame rearrangements with V and J assigned. Such tables are incomplete; in checked studies, under half of the missing clones stem from an unresolved V gene, and the remainder is unexplained. V and J calls and clone size come straight from that table; D and trimming were deduced from the DNA. Present in this sample are about 70,000 clones, approximately 84% of which were seen just once. Less than 15% of the sample comes from the top ten.

Sequenced: peripheral blood. The chain is made from TRBV18 and TRBJ1-1, with a weak D call of TRBD1 (6 bases match). The TCR originated in a human donor in a cohort sampled during active COVID-19. The bases read TGTGCCAGCTCACCACCGGGGCAAACAGGGAAAGGGAACACTGAAGCTTTCTTT. Translated, this is CASSPPGQTGKGNTEAFF.